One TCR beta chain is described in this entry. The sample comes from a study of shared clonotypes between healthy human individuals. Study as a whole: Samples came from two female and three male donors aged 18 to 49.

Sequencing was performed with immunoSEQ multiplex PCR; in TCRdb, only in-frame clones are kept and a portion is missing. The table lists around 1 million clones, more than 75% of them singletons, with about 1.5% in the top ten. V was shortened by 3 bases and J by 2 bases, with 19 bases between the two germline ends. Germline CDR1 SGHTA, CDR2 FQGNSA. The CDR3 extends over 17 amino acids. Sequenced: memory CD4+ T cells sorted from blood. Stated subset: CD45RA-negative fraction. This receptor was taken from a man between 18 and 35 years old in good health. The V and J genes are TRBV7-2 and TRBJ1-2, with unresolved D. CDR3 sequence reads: CASSLTNVRDPNYGYTF. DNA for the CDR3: TGTGCCAGCAGCTTGACCAACGTACGGGATCCAAACTATGGCTACACCTTC.